One and the same sample provided the 25 T cell receptor beta chains below, sequenced in a study of T cell responses to AZD1222 COVID-19 vaccine. Repertoires were generated with immunoSEQ multiplex PCR, while TCRdb's copy carries only in-frame clones and drops some. Here the sample spans 90,000 to 150,000 clones, 88% being singletons. Sequencing was performed on peripheral blood, taken on day 0 of AZD1222 vaccination. The receptors were sampled from an adult in good health.

This chain joins TRBV19 and TRBJ2-7; TRBD1 matches at 7 bases. CDR1 and CDR2 from the germline V gene are LNHDA and SQIVND (reference sequence). The CDR3 covers 13 residues. Germline trimming cut 1 base from V and 3 bases from J; bases unmatched to any gene: 0. The chain's CDR3 is CASSIGDSYEQYF. The CDR3 bases are TGTGCCAGTAGTATAGGGGACAGCTACGAGCAGTACTTC.

This chain uses TRBV19 with TRBJ1-2; a possible D gene is TRBD1 (5 bases). The CDR3 runs 15 residues. V was clipped by 3 bases and J by 2 bases, with 13 bases between them. Germline-derived CDR1 and CDR2 are LNHDA and SQIVND (reference sequence). CDR3 loop: CASSILQEGNYGYTF. The CDR3 bases are TGTGCCAGTAGTATTCTTCAGGAGGGGAACTATGGCTACACCTTC.

V gene TRBV18 combines with J gene TRBJ2-5, with D perhaps TRBD2 (5 bases). CDR3 length equals 15 residues. The ends were cut back, 3 bases at V and 3 bases at J, with 14 bases in the middle. CDR1 is KGHSH, CDR2 LQKENI, per germline. CDR3 sequence (DNA): TGTGCCAGCTCACCTGGATGGGGTAGCGAAGAGACCCAGTACTTC. This encodes CASSPGWGSEETQYF.

The V and J genes are TRBV9 and TRBJ2-1; D tentatively fits TRBD1 or TRBD2 (5 bases each). The CDR3 runs 16 residues. The V and J ends lost 2 bases and 4 bases respectively, with 16 bases between them. Germline lookup yields CDR1 SGDLS and CDR2 YYNGEE. The CDR3 region has the DNA TGTGCCAGCAGCGTCTCCCCCGGGACCAGGTACAATGAGCAGTTCTTC. This codes for CASSVSPGTRYNEQFF.

The table lists this clone with a few counts. The V call is TRBV11-2, the J call TRBJ1-5; unclear D gene. V lost 0 bases to trimming and J lost 6 bases, with 6 bases between them. Germline V gene sequence: CDR1 SGHAT, CDR2 FQNNGV. This CDR3 spans 13 amino acids. CDR3 loop: CASSLDRVQPQHF. CDR3 DNA sequence: TGTGCCAGCAGCTTAGATCGGGTTCAGCCCCAGCATTTT.

The rearrangement uses TRBV30 and TRBJ1-2, with D perhaps matching TRBD1 (6 bases). CDR3 length: 11 residues. CDR1 and CDR2 (germline): GTSNPN, SVGIG (reference sequence). V was clipped by 5 bases and J by 4 bases, with 8 bases between them. The CDR3 sequence: CAWDRFYGYTF. The CDR3, as DNA: TGTGCCTGGGACAGGTTCTATGGCTACACCTTC.

The chain couples TRBV7-3 to TRBJ2-1; D gene uncertain. Germline loops: CDR1 SGHTA, CDR2 FQGTGA. V was shortened by 2 bases and J by 7 bases, with 15 bases between the two germline ends. This CDR3 contains 15 residues. The CDR3 bases are TGTGCCAGCAGCTTAGGGCCTGACGGGCGAAATGAGCAGTTCTTC. As protein: CASSLGPDGRNEQFF.

The chain combines TRBV30 with TRBJ2-2; 7 positions agree with TRBD1. CDR3 length equals 14 residues. Germline V CDR1 and CDR2: GTSNPN, SVGIG (reference sequence). Trimming took 4 bases from V and 2 from J; bases not matched to a gene: 4. DNA for the CDR3: TGTGCCTGGAAAGGGACAGTTAACACCGGGGAGCTGTTTTTT. It encodes CAWKGTVNTGELFF.

The V gene is TRBV5-4, the J gene TRBJ2-2; 11 bases are shared with TRBD1. The CDR3 loop spans 16 amino acids. The germline CDR1 and CDR2 sequences are SGHNT and YYREEE (reference sequence). The J segment lost 3 bases and the V segment lost 7 bases, leaving 8 bases of the junction unmatched. The CDR3, as DNA: TGTGCCAGCTGGGAGGGGGACAGGGGGTACACCGGGGAGCTGTTTTTT. This gives the protein CASWEGDRGYTGELFF.

V and J are TRBV24-1 and TRBJ1-1, with TRBD1 matching over 9 bases. The CDR3 consists of 14 residues. Germline V gives CDR1 KGHDR, CDR2 SFDVKD. J gave up 1 base and V 7 bases, and 3 bases lay outside the gene matches. DNA of the CDR3: TGTGCCACCAGACAGGGGGCTAGGAACACTGAAGCTTTCTTT. It is translated as CATRQGARNTEAFF.

V gene TRBV5-4 combines with J gene TRBJ1-1, with a tentative D call TRBD1 (5 bases). The CDR3 consists of 13 residues. Germline-derived CDR1 and CDR2 are SGHNT and YYREEE (reference sequence). V was shortened by 9 bases and J by 2 bases, with 14 bases between the two germline ends. The CDR3 reads CATNNRSNTEAFF. In DNA form, the CDR3 reads TGTGCCACCAACAACAGGAGTAACACTGAAGCTTTCTTT. The variable domain in full, with the rest retrieved from reference TRBV5-4 and TRBJ1-1, is ETGVTQSPTHLIKTRGQQVTLRCSSQSGHNTVSWYQQALGQGPQFIFQYYREEENGRGNFPPRFSGLQFPNYSSELNVNALELDDSALYLCATNNRSNTEAFFGQGTRLTVV.

The rearrangement uses TRBV28 and TRBJ1-1; D unclear. V dropped 3 bases and J dropped 10 bases, with 15 bases sitting between them. The CDR3 contains 13 residues. The germline V gene encodes CDR1 MDHEN and CDR2 SYDVKM. As DNA, the CDR3 is TGTGCCAGCAGTTTTGTGGGCGGCCCCGGAGCTTTCTTT. The encoded protein is CASSFVGGPGAFF. The full variable domain, its missing parts supplied by reference TRBV28 and TRBJ1-1, is DVKVTQSSRYLVKRTGEKVFLECVQDMDHENMFWYRQDPGLGLRLIYFSYDVKMKEKGDIPEGYSVSREKKERFSLILESASTNQTSMYLCASSFVGGPGAFFGQGTRLTVV.

The V and J genes are TRBV28 and TRBJ2-1, with TRBD2 matching over 7 bases. With 4 bases clipped from V and 5 bases from J, the junction kept 5 bases outside the gene matches. The CDR3 is 14 amino acids. Germline lookup yields CDR1 MDHEN and CDR2 SYDVKM. The CDR3 DNA is TGTGCCAGCAGTTGGCGCGGGAGCCACAATGAGCAGTTCTTC. Its protein product is CASSWRGSHNEQFF.

This chain connects TRBV2 to TRBJ2-2; no firm D call. V was pared by 3 bases and J by 4 bases, with 6 bases between. CDR3 size: 13 residues. Germline CDR1 is SNHLY and CDR2 is FYNNEI. The CDR3 loop is CASSEIVTGELFF. CDR3 sequence (DNA): TGTGCCAGCAGTGAGATAGTCACCGGGGAGCTGTTTTTT.

The V gene is TRBV2, the J gene TRBJ2-7; D is possibly TRBD1 or TRBD2 (6 bases each). The CDR3 consists of 14 residues. Trimming shortened V by 6 bases and J by 4 bases, and 16 bases separated the two germline ends. In germline, CDR1 is SNHLY, CDR2 FYNNEI. For the CDR3, the DNA is TGTGCCAGCAGGAAAGAGCGGAGGGGGTACGAGCAGTACTTC. Protein sequence: CASRKERRGYEQYF.

The rearrangement uses TRBV27 and TRBJ1-6; D is unclear. This CDR3 contains 16 residues. Germline CDR1 is MNHEY and CDR2 is SMNVEV (reference sequence). V shed 3 bases and J shed 0 bases, with 9 bases lying between them. CDR3 nucleotide sequence: TGTGCCAGCAGTTTGGACCCGAGCTCCTATAATTCACCCCTCCACTTT. Protein sequence: CASSLDPSSYNSPLHF.

The rearrangement uses TRBV5-4 and TRBJ2-1; 14 positions match TRBD2. The CDR3 extends over 14 amino acids. V trimming: 4 bases; J trimming: 10 bases; junction bases outside the gene matches: 4. CDR1 is SGHNT and CDR2 is YYREEE in the germline V gene (reference sequence). The CDR3 DNA follows: TGTGCCAGCAGCCCGGGACTAGCGGGAGACGAGCAGTTCTTC. Translated, it gives CASSPGLAGDEQFF.

In its sample, this clone was seen a few times. The chain combines TRBV5-6 with TRBJ2-2; TRBD2 aligns across 8 bases. V shed 0 bases and J 0 bases; nucleotides not matched to a gene: 4. The CDR3 spans 17 residues. Germline CDR1 is SGHDT and CDR2 is YYEEEE. Written as DNA, the CDR3 is TGTGCCAGCAGCTTGGATATCGGGAGGGCGAACACCGGGGAGCTGTTTTTT. Protein sequence: CASSLDIGRANTGELFF.

The V gene is TRBV2, the J gene TRBJ2-1; D unresolved. CDR1 SNHLY and CDR2 FYNNEI come from the germline V gene. Trimming removed 8 bases at V and 7 bases at J, with 18 bases between. This CDR3 has 14 residues. CDR3: CASGIGINPNEQFF. CDR3 nucleotides: TGTGCCAGCGGCATTGGTATTAATCCTAATGAGCAGTTCTTC. The whole variable domain, remainder taken from reference TRBV2 and TRBJ2-1, is EPEVTQTPSHQVTQMGQEVILRCVPISNHLYFYWYRQILGQKVEFLVSFYNNEISEKSEIFDDQFSVERPDGSNFTLKIRSTKLEDSAMYFCASGIGINPNEQFFGPGTRLTVL.

This clone was recorded only once. V is TRBV28 and J is TRBJ2-7; D not resolved. Germline loops: CDR1 MDHEN, CDR2 SYDVKM. The CDR3 has 15 amino acids. V was cut by 5 bases and J by 2 bases, with 16 bases left in between. The CDR3 nucleotides read TGTGCCAGCAGTCCCCCGGGCCTCGGAACCTACGAGCAGTACTTC. Protein sequence: CASSPPGLGTYEQYF.

The chain has TRBV24-1 and TRBJ2-5, with D uncertain. The V gene lost 0 bases and the J gene lost 2 bases, with 9 bases spanning the gap. Germline values: CDR1 KGHDR, CDR2 SFDVKD. The CDR3 spans 15 residues. The CDR3 sequence is CATSDLTDYQETQYF. As DNA, the CDR3 is TGTGCCACCAGTGATTTGACAGATTATCAAGAGACCCAGTACTTC.

The V gene is TRBV6-5, the J gene TRBJ1-5; D gene uncertain. This CDR3 is 13 amino acids long. The germline CDR1 and CDR2 sequences are MNHEY and SVGAGI. Trimming shortened V by 6 bases and J by 9 bases, and 15 bases separated the two germline ends. The CDR3 protein is CASRTSVVAPQHF. In nucleotides, the CDR3 is TGTGCCAGCAGGACCAGTGTAGTTGCGCCCCAGCATTTT.

V gene TRBV6-5 combines with J gene TRBJ2-1; 9 bases map to TRBD1. This CDR3 spans 16 amino acids. Trimming at V came to 3 bases and at J to 6 bases, leaving 9 bases not matched to a gene. The germline CDR1 and CDR2 sequences are MNHEY and SVGAGI. The CDR3 region has the DNA TGTGCCAGCAGTTATGGGACAGGGAGATTGATCAATGAGCAGTTCTTC. Translated: CASSYGTGRLINEQFF.

The chain carries TRBV27 and TRBJ2-7, with TRBD1 as a possible D gene (6 bases). Trimming left V 10 bases short and J 2 bases short, with 15 bases between. This CDR3 has 13 residues. Germline V lookup: CDR1 MNHEY, CDR2 SMNVEV (reference sequence). CDR3 coding DNA: TGTGCCAAACAACAGGGATCGGCCTACGAGCAGTACTTC. It yields the protein CAKQQGSAYEQYF.

The rearrangement joins TRBV30 to TRBJ1-4; D possibly corresponds to TRBD1 (5 bases). The CDR3 is 14 residues long. V lost 3 bases and J lost 3, with 11 bases in between. CDR1 and CDR2 (germline): GTSNPN, SVGIG (reference sequence). The CDR3 loop reads CAWRVGGANEKLFF. The CDR3 nucleotides read TGTGCCTGGAGGGTCGGGGGGGCTAATGAAAAACTGTTTTTT. Full variable domain (remainder filled in from reference TRBV30 and TRBJ1-4): SQTIHQWPATLVQPVGSPLSLECTVEGTSNPNLYWYRQAAGRGLQLLFYSVGIGQISSEVPQNLSASRPQDRQFILSSKKLLLSDSGFYLCAWRVGGANEKLFFGSGTQLSVL.